These T cell receptor beta chains were read from a single sample in a study of blood T cell repertoires in COVID-19. Assay: immunoSEQ multiplex PCR; the TCRdb copy retains only in-frame clones and omits some. The table has fewer than 70,000 clones, roughly 84% seen once; the top ten hold 8.8%. Sequencing was performed on peripheral blood. These receptors were collected from a man aged 45-65 years with active COVID-19. Both conserved end residues are part of each CDR3. A D gene is named only where the DNA matches it firmly. Some rows mark clone size as missing; the rest say once, few, many or name a class of expanded clone.

TRBJ1-5,.,TRBV30,.,TGTGCCTGGAGCCCGGCCTTAGACAGTTATCAGCCCCAGCATTTT,CAWSPALDSYQPQHF
TRBJ1-1,.,TRBV7-9,.,TGTGCCAGCAGCTTACAGGGTACGAATACTGAAGCTTTCTTT,CASSLQGTNTEAFF
TRBJ2-2,.,TRBV18,.,TGTGCCAGCTCACCCTCGGTTGGGAACACCGGGGAGCTGTTTTTT,CASSPSVGNTGELFF
TRBJ1-1,.,TRBV6-2/TRBV6-3,.,TGTGCCAGCAGTTACGCATTGGGGGGATGGAGAACTGAAGCTTTCTTT,CASSYALGGWRTEAFF
TRBJ1-2,TRBD1,TRBV7-9,.,TGTGCCAGCAGCCGTCAAGACACAGGGGAGAATGGCTACACCTTC,CASSRQDTGENGYTF
TRBJ2-3,TRBD2,TRBV27,.,TGTGCCAGCAGCCGGACTAGCCGACCCGATACGCAGTATTTT,CASSRTSRPDTQYF
TRBJ2-7,TRBD2,TRBV7-2,.,TGTGCCAGCAGCTTAAGACGCCCGGGACTAGCGGTTGGGGAGCAGTACTTC,CASSLRRPGLAVGEQYF
TRBJ2-1,TRBD1,TRBV25-1,once,TGTGCCAGCGTACGACAGGGGGCGCGTGAGCAGTTCTTC,CASVRQGAREQFF
TRBJ1-1,TRBD1,TRBV18,.,TGTGCCAGCTCACTGACGACAGGGATGAACACTGAAGCTTTCTTT,CASSLTTGMNTEAFF
TRBJ2-5,TRBD2,TRBV7-2,.,TGTGCCAGCAGCTTACAGGTCGGGGGGGCGGAGACCCAGTACTTC,CASSLQVGGAETQYF
TRBJ1-2,TRBD1,TRBV4-2,few,TGTGCCAGCAGCTACCTTTTAGAGACAGGGGACGGCTACACCTTC,CASSYLLETGDGYTF
TRBJ1-2,.,TRBV18,.,TGTGCCAGCTCACCGCTAGAGGGTGAGGGCTACACCTTC,CASSPLEGEGYTF
TRBJ1-4,TRBD1,TRBV29-1,.,TGCAGCGGTGCGTCAGGGACAGGGGCTGAAAAACTGTTTTTT,CSGASGTGAEKLFF
TRBJ2-3,.,TRBV18,.,TGTGCCAGCTCCTCTCGTCAGGGTGGCACAGATACGCAGTATTTT,CASSSRQGGTDTQYF
TRBJ2-1,TRBD1,TRBV12-3/TRBV12-4,once,TGTGCCAGCAGTGAACGGGACAGGTCCCCCCAGTTCTTC,CASSERDRSPQFF
TRBJ2-7,TRBD1,TRBV27,.,TGTGCCAGCAGTTCAACCGGGACAGTGACCTACGAGCAGTACTTC,CASSSTGTVTYEQYF
TRBJ1-6,.,TRBV9,.,TGTGCCAGCAGCCCGGGGGTGGGGTCCTATAATTCACCCCTCCACTTT,CASSPGVGSYNSPLHF
TRBJ1-6,TRBD1,TRBV9,.,TGTGCCAGCAGCGAGGGACAGGTTATTAATTCACCCCTCCACTTT,CASSEGQVINSPLHF
TRBJ2-2,TRBD1,TRBV6-6,few,TGTGCCAGCAGTCCCGGACAGGGCCCCACCGGGGAGCTGTTTTTT,CASSPGQGPTGELFF
TRBJ1-3,.,TRBV4-1,.,TGCGCCAGCAGCCGTTTTATAGGGGTTCGTGGAAACACCATATATTTT,CASSRFIGVRGNTIYF
TRBJ2-1,.,TRBV10-3,.,TGTGCCATCAGTAATCCGAGCTCCTACAATGAGCAGTTCTTC,CAISNPSSYNEQFF
TRBJ2-7,TRBD2,TRBV6-6,.,TGTGCCAGCGGGGGGCTAGCGGGAGTAATTTACGAGCAGTACTTC,CASGGLAGVIYEQYF
TRBJ2-3,TRBD2,TRBV2,once,TGTGCCAGCAGTGATACTAGCGGTAGGACCTTGCAGTATTTT,CASSDTSGRTLQYF
TRBJ1-2,.,TRBV6-5,.,TGTGCCAGCAGTTCGCGGACAGCGCTTAACTATGGCTACACCTTC,CASSSRTALNYGYTF
TRBJ1-5,TRBD1,TRBV19,few,TGTGCCAGTAGTACAGGGGGCTATAGCAATCAGCCCCAGCATTTT,CASSTGGYSNQPQHF
TRBJ1-2,.,TRBV20-1,.,TGCAGTGCTAGGTGGGGGGTCGGCTACACCTTC,CSARWGVGYTF
TRBJ2-1,.,TRBV28,.,TGTGCCAGCAGTTTCCTCCAGCCCATCGGGAATGAACAGTTCTTC,CASSFLQPIGNEQFF
TRBJ2-5,TRBD1,TRBV7-9,.,TGTGCCAGCAGCTTAACCCGACAGGGGCGAGAGACCCAGTACTTC,CASSLTRQGRETQYF
TRBJ2-3,TRBD1,TRBV6-4,.,TGTGCCAGCAGTGACGGGACAGGGGCCACAGATACGCAGTATTTT,CASSDGTGATDTQYF
TRBJ1-6,.,TRBV5-1,.,TGCGCCAGCAGCTTGGGGAGCCGTAATAATTCACCCCTCCACTTT,CASSLGSRNNSPLHF
TRBJ1-1,.,TRBV15,.,TGTGCCACCAGCAGAGATTGGAGTAATGAAGCTTTCTTT,CATSRDWSNEAFF
TRBJ1-2,.,TRBV5-1,.,TGCGCCAGCAGCTTCACCAGGGGAACTAACTATGGCTACACCTTC,CASSFTRGTNYGYTF
TRBJ1-2,.,TRBV7-9,.,TGTGCCAGCAGCCCGGACAGCAGCGGCTACACCTTC,CASSPDSSGYTF
TRBJ2-2,.,TRBV5-1,.,TGCGCCAGCAGCTTGGTGGGGGCCAGCACCGGGGAGCTGTTTTTT,CASSLVGASTGELFF